This entry lists 24 T cell receptor beta chains sequenced from one sample in a study of T cell responses to AZD1222 COVID-19 vaccine. Produced via immunoSEQ multiplex PCR; TCRdb's table is partial and in-frame only. The data hold about 90,000 clones, with almost 90% observed a single time. This specimen was peripheral blood, taken on day 0 of MenACWY control vaccination. The receptors here all came from an adult in good health.

This chain joins TRBV3-1 (or the pseudogene TRBV3-2) and TRBJ2-2, with no clear D. The CDR3 totals 16 residues. In germline, CDR1 is LGHDT, CDR2 YNNKEL (reference sequence). Trimming removed 0 bases at V and 0 bases at J, with 8 bases between. The CDR3 loop is CASSQDRSANTGELFF. The DNA for the CDR3 is TGTGCCAGCAGCCAAGATCGATCCGCGAACACCGGGGAGCTGTTTTTT.

V and J are TRBV28 and TRBJ1-5; D remains unclear. Germline CDR1 MDHEN, CDR2 SYDVKM. Trimming shortened V by 3 bases and J by 3 bases, and 6 bases separated the two germline ends. The CDR3 has 13 residues. CDR3: CASSFTPNQPQHF. In nucleotides, the CDR3 is TGTGCCAGCAGTTTTACCCCCAATCAGCCCCAGCATTTT.

The chain has TRBV5-5 and TRBJ1-2; no definite D call. The CDR3 spans 16 residues. Germline-derived CDR1 and CDR2 are SGHKS and YYEKEE (reference sequence). Deletions cut 4 bases from V and 4 bases from J, with 20 bases between. CDR3 sequence: CASSEEREGMGYGYTF. Written as DNA, the CDR3 is TGTGCCAGCAGCGAGGAGAGGGAGGGTATGGGCTATGGCTACACCTTC.

This chain links TRBV12-3 or TRBV12-4 with TRBJ1-4, with D perhaps TRBD1 (6 bases). There are 12 residues in the CDR3. V lost 5 bases, J lost 8 bases, and 9 bases lay in between. CDR3 in amino acids: CASSHTGEKLFF. The CDR3, as DNA: TGTGCCAGCAGTCACACAGGGGAAAAACTGTTTTTT.

The chain has TRBV12-3 or TRBV12-4 and TRBJ1-1; D may be TRBD1 (5 bases). This CDR3 comprises 13 residues. V gave up 7 bases and J gave up 1 base, with 10 bases separating them. CDR3 sequence (DNA): TGTGCCAGCATTTGGGGCCGGAACACTGAAGCTTTCTTT. Translation gives CASIWGRNTEAFF.

V gene TRBV28 combines with J gene TRBJ2-5; tentatively, D is TRBD1 or TRBD2 (5 bases each). V was shortened by 6 bases and J by 1 base, with 21 bases between the two germline ends. The CDR3 totals 17 residues. Germline CDR1 reads MDHEN; CDR2 reads SYDVKM. The CDR3 is CASSPPLGRNVQETQYF. DNA of the CDR3: TGTGCCAGCAGCCCCCCCCTGGGACGGAATGTCCAAGAGACCCAGTACTTC.

The J gene is TRBJ1-2, the V gene TRBV4-1; 12 nucleotides align to TRBD1. Trimming removed 1 base from V and 8 bases from J; junction bases left unmatched: 11. This CDR3 has 17 residues. Germline V gives CDR1 MGHRA, CDR2 YSYEKL. In DNA, the CDR3 is TGCGCCAGCAGCCAAGGTACCCGGGACAGGGGGCCTAGAGGCTACACCTTC. Amino acids: CASSQGTRDRGPRGYTF.

This chain connects TRBV6-1 to TRBJ1-2, with D maybe TRBD1 (6 bases). Germline V lookup: CDR1 MNHNS, CDR2 SASEGT. Trimming cost V 2 bases and J 2 bases, with 9 bases left between them. CDR3 length: 14 residues. CDR3 bases: TGTGCCAGCAGTGAAAGCGGGGGCAACTATGGCTACACCTTC. Protein product: CASSESGGNYGYTF.

The chain links TRBV5-4 to TRBJ2-5, with a weak D call TRBD2 (6 bases). Germline lookup yields CDR1 SGHNT and CDR2 YYREEE (reference sequence). The V gene lost 3 bases and the J gene lost 5 bases, with 11 bases spanning the gap. This CDR3 spans 13 amino acids. CDR3 loop: CASSSRGLETQYF. DNA for the CDR3: TGTGCCAGCAGCTCGCGGGGTTTGGAGACCCAGTACTTC.

The rearrangement joins TRBV29-1 to TRBJ1-1; D perhaps matches TRBD1 (5 bases). The CDR3 extends over 11 amino acids. Germline CDR1 and CDR2: SQVTM and ANQGSEA. Trimming stripped 7 bases from V and 8 bases from J, with 14 bases between. The CDR3 loop is CSARVGQEAFF. The CDR3 DNA reads TGCAGCGCCAGGGTCGGGCAAGAAGCTTTCTTT.

The chain employs TRBV6-5 and TRBJ2-7; unclear D gene. CDR1 and CDR2 (germline): MNHEY, SVGAGI. Between the trimmed V and J ends, which lost 6 bases and 3 bases, there was a span of 9 bases. The CDR3 spans 12 residues. The CDR3 protein is CASSGADYEQYF. The CDR3 nucleotides are TGTGCCAGCAGCGGAGCTGACTACGAGCAGTACTTC.

The chain combines TRBV7-9 with TRBJ1-2; 7 bases agree with TRBD1. The CDR3 contains 15 residues. V shed 1 base and J 2 bases; nucleotides not matched to a gene: 4. CDR1 and CDR2 from the germline V gene are SEHNR and FQNEAQ (reference sequence). The CDR3, as DNA: TGTGCCAGCAGCTTAGGGGCCAGGGGGAACTATGGCTACACCTTC. Its protein product is CASSLGARGNYGYTF.

This chain uses TRBV6-1 with TRBJ2-3; D is ambiguous. Germline V gene data show CDR1 as MNHNS and CDR2 as SASEGT. CDR3 length equals 15 residues. Trimming shortened V by 3 bases and J by 0 bases, and 10 bases separated the two germline ends. CDR3 nucleotide sequence: TGTGCCAGCAGTGACCAACGAGTTAGCACAGATACGCAGTATTTT. Amino acids: CASSDQRVSTDTQYF.

The rearrangement links TRBV20-1 to TRBJ2-3, with TRBD1 matching 7 bases. Germline V gene sequence: CDR1 DFQATT, CDR2 SNEGSKA (reference sequence). The CDR3 covers 11 residues. Losses at the gene ends were 5 bases for V and 5 bases for J; bases not matched to a gene: 1. CDR3 amino acids: CSAPGGDTQYF. In nucleotides, the CDR3 is TGCAGTGCTCCAGGGGGAGATACGCAGTATTTT.

V gene TRBV6-6 combines with J gene TRBJ1-5; 7 positions match TRBD1. The CDR3 spans 15 residues. Trimming removed 2 bases from V and 2 bases from J; junction bases left unmatched: 3. Germline CDR1 MNHNY, CDR2 SVGAGI (reference sequence). CDR3 bases: TGTGCCAGCAGTTACCCAACAGGGGGCAATCAGCCCCAGCATTTT. Encoded protein: CASSYPTGGNQPQHF.

The chain joins TRBV5-1 to TRBJ1-4, with D tentatively TRBD1 (6 bases). Germline CDR1 is SGHRS and CDR2 is YFSETQ. Between the trimmed V and J ends, which lost 2 bases and 0 bases, there was a span of 8 bases. The CDR3 is 15 residues long. Written as DNA, the CDR3 is TGCGCCAGCAGCTTAGGACAGCCAACTAATGAAAAACTGTTTTTT. Protein: CASSLGQPTNEKLFF.

This clone has more than one count but fewer than ten. In the same sample, other DNA sequences code for this CDR3. The V and J genes are TRBV3-1 (or the pseudogene TRBV3-2) and TRBJ2-1, with TRBD1 as a possible D gene (5 bases). The V gene lost 3 bases and the J gene lost 8 bases, with 8 bases spanning the gap. CDR3 length equals 12 residues. Germline V CDR1 and CDR2: LGHDT, YNNKEL (reference sequence). The CDR3 loop is CASSHQGDEQFF. The CDR3, as DNA: TGTGCCAGCAGCCACCAAGGGGATGAGCAGTTCTTC.

The rearrangement links TRBV4-1 to TRBJ2-6, with D unclear. Trimming pared 4 bases from V and 1 base from J, leaving 2 bases between. CDR3 length equals 13 residues. The germline V gene encodes CDR1 MGHRA and CDR2 YSYEKL. CDR3 bases: TGCGCCAGCAGCCTATCTGGGGCCAACGTCCTGACTTTC. Residues: CASSLSGANVLTF.

The chain combines TRBV30 with TRBJ1-5, with D unclear. The CDR3 runs 13 residues. Germline lookup yields CDR1 GTSNPN and CDR2 SVGIG (reference sequence). Trimming took off 3 bases at V and 4 bases at J, with 10 bases between the two ends. CDR3 nucleotides: TGTGCCTGGAGCGCAGAGAGGAATCAGCCCCAGCATTTT. Translation: CAWSAERNQPQHF.

This chain uses TRBV5-1 with TRBJ1-5; D is perhaps TRBD1 (6 bases). Germline CDR1 is SGHRS and CDR2 is YFSETQ. The CDR3 is 14 residues long. Trimming shortened V by 4 bases and J by 2 bases, and 10 bases separated the two germline ends. The CDR3, as DNA: TGCGCCAGCAGCATCGAGGGGGGCAATCAGCCCCAGCATTTT. Residues: CASSIEGGNQPQHF.

The chain employs TRBV5-1 and TRBJ1-2; TRBD1 aligns across 8 bases. V trimming: 5 bases; J trimming: 7 bases; junction bases outside the gene matches: 7. Germline CDR1 is SGHRS and CDR2 is YFSETQ. CDR3 size: 13 residues. The CDR3 DNA follows: TGCGCCAGCAGTCAGGACAGGGACGTTGGCTACACCTTC. This translates into CASSQDRDVGYTF.

The CDR3 region is CASSRRARGNYGYTF. The CDR3 DNA sequence: TGTGCCAGCAGCCGCAGGGCCCGAGGCAACTATGGCTACACCTTC. The chain has TRBV6-2 or TRBV6-3 and TRBJ1-2, with D tentatively TRBD1 (5 bases). Germline loops: CDR1 MNHEY, CDR2 SVGEGT. The CDR3 has 15 amino acids. With 6 bases removed from V and 2 bases from J, the gap between germline ends came to 16 bases.

The chain joins TRBV19 to TRBJ2-1, with 9 bases that match TRBD2. V was pared by 0 bases and J by 12 bases, with 15 bases of the junction left unmatched. This CDR3 spans 17 amino acids. In germline, CDR1 is LNHDA, CDR2 SQIVND (reference sequence). CDR3 bases: TGTGCCAGTAGTATAGATCAAGAGACTAGCGGCTCTAAGGGGCAGTTCTTC. Its protein product is CASSIDQETSGSKGQFF.

The V call is TRBV12-5, the J call TRBJ2-2; 12 bases are a match to TRBD1. In germline, CDR1 is LGHNT, CDR2 FRNRAP. This CDR3 region has 17 residues. After removal of 0 bases from V and 4 bases from J, the junction contained 3 bases not matched to a gene. The CDR3 DNA reads as TGTGCTAGTGGTTTGGTTGGGACAGGGGGCGGCACCGGGGAGCTGTTTTTT. Its translation: CASGLVGTGGGTGELFF.